This T cell receptor beta chain was obtained from a study of T cells in Graves' hyperthyroidism and ophthalmopathy. Study conclusions and caveats: The model forecast ophthalmopathy, anticipating it by a median approximately 6.1 months before onset.

Regarding this clonotype: Its antigen is as yet unknown.

RNA transcripts gave rise to amplified TCR beta CDR3 regions. The HTBI primer set served for first-round RT-PCR of the TCR CDR3. TCRdb itself ran the multiplex PCR reads through MiXCR, one entry per CDR3 protein. The sample yields 300,000 or so distinct CDR3 sequences, 15% to 20% seen once. V dropped 4 bases and J dropped 1 base, with 14 bases sitting between them. Germline V gene sequence: CDR1 DFQATT, CDR2 SNEGSKA (reference sequence). There are 15 residues in the CDR3. The chain has TRBV20-1 and TRBJ2-4; D gene unclear. This receptor was obtained from a woman in her fifties or sixties with Graves' hyperthyroidism. The sequenced sample consisted of blood. The CDR3 DNA reads as TGCAGTGCTAAAAGGGCAGTTGAGGCCAAAAACATTCAGTACTTC. It codes for CSAKRAVEAKNIQYF.